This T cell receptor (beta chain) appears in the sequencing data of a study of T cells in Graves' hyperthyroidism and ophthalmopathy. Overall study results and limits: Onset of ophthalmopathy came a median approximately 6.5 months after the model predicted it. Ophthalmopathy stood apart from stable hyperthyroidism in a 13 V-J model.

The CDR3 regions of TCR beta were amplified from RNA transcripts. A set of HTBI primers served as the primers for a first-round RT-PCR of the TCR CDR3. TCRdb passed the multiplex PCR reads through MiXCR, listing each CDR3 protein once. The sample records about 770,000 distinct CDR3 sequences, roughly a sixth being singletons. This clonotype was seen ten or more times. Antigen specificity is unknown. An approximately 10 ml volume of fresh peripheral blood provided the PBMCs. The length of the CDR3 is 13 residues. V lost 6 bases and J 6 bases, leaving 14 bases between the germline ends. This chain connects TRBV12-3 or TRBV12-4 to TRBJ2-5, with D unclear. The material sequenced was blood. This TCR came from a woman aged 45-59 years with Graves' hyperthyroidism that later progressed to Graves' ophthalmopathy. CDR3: CASRLEVGKTQYF. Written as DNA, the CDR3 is TGTGCCAGCAGGTTGGAAGTGGGAAAGACCCAGTACTTC.